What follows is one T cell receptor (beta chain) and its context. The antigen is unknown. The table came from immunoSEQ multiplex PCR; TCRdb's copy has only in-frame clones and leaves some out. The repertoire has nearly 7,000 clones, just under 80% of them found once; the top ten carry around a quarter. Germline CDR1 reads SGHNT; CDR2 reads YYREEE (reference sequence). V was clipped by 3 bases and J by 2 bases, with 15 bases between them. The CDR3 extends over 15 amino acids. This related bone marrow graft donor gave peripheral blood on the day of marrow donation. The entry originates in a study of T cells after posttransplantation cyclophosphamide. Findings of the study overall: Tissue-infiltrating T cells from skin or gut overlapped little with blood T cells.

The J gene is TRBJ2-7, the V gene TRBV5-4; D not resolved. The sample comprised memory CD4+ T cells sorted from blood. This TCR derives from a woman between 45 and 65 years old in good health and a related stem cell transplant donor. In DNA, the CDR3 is TGTGCCAGCAGCTCCAATGTTCGTATAGCCTACGAGCAGTACTTC. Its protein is CASSSNVRIAYEQYF.